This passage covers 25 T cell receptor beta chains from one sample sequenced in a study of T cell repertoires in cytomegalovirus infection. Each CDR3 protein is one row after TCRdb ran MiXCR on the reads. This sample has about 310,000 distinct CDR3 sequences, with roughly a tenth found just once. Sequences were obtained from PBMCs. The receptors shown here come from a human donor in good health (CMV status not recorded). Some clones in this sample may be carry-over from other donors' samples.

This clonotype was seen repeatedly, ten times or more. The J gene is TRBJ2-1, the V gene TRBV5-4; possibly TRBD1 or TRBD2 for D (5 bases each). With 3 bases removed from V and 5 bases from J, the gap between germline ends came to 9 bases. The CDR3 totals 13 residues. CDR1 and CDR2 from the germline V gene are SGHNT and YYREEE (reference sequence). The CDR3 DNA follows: TGTGCCAGCAGCTCCGGGACGAACAATGAGCAGTTCTTC. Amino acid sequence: CASSSGTNNEQFF.

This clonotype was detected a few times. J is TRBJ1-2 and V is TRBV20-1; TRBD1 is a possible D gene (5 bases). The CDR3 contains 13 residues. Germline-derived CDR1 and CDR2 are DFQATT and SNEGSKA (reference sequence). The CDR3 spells CSPTRGANYGYTF. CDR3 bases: TGCAGCCCAACTAGAGGGGCCAACTATGGCTACACCTTC.

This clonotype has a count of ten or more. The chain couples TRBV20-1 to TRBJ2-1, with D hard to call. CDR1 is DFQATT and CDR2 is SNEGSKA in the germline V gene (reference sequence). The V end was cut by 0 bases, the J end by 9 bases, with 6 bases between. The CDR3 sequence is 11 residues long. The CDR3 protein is CSARDKVEQFF. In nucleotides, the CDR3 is TGCAGTGCTAGAGATAAAGTTGAGCAGTTCTTC.

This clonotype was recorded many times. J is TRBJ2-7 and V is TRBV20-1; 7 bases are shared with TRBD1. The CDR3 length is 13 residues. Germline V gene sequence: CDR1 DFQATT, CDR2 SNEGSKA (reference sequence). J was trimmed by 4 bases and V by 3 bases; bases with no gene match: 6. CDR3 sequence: CSASTGTAYEQYV. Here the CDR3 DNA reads TGCAGTGCTAGTACTGGGACAGCTTACGAGCAGTACGTC.

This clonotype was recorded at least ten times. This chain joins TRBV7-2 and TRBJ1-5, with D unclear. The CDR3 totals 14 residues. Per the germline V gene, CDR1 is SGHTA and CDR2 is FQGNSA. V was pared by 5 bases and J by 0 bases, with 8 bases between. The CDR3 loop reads CASSGQHSNQPQHF. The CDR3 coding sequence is TGTGCCAGCAGCGGGCAGCATAGCAATCAGCCCCAGCATTTT.

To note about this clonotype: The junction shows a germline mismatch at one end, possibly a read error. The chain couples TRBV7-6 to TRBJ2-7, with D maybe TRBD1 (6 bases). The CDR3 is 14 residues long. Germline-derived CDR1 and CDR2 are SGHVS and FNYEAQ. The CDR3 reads CASSPGQSAYEQYF. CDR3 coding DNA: TGTGCGAGCAGCCCCGGACAGAGCGCCTACGAGCAGTACTTC.

CDR3 in amino acids: CASSPRQGSVEAFF. The CDR3, as DNA: TGTGCCAGCAGCCCCAGACAGGGAAGCGTTGAAGCTTTCTTT. This chain joins TRBV7-9 and TRBJ1-1; TRBD1 matches at 7 bases. The ends lost 5 bases at V and 7 bases at J; junction bases unmatched: 10. Germline V gives CDR1 SEHNR, CDR2 FQNEAQ (reference sequence). The CDR3 is made up of 14 amino acids.

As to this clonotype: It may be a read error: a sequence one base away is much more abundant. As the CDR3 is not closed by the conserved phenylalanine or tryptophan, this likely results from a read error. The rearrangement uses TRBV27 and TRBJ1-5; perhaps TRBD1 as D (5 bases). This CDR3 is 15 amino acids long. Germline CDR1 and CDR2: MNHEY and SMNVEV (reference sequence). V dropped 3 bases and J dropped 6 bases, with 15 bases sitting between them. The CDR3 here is CASSLEGGVGQPQHS. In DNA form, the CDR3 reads TGTGCCAGCAGTTTGGAGGGAGGGGTGGGTCAGCCCCAGCATTCT.

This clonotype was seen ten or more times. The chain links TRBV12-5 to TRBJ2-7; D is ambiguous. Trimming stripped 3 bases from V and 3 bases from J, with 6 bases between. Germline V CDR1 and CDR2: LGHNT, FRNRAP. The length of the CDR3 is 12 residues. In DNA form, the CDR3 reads TGTGCTAGTGGTTTAATGGGCTACGAGCAGTACTTC. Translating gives CASGLMGYEQYF.

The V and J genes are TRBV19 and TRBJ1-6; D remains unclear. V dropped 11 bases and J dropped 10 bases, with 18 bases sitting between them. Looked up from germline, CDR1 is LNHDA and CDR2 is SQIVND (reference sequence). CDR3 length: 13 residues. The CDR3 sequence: CASQAGSWSPLHF. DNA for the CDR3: TGTGCCTCCCAAGCGGGTAGCTGGTCACCCCTCCACTTT.

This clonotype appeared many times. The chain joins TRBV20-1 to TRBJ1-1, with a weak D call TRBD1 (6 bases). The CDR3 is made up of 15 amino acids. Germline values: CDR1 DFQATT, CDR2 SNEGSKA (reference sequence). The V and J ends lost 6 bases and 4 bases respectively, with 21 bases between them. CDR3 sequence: CSAPDLGGRGTEAFF. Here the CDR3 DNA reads TGCAGTGCCCCCGACTTGGGGGGGCGCGGCACTGAAGCTTTCTTT.

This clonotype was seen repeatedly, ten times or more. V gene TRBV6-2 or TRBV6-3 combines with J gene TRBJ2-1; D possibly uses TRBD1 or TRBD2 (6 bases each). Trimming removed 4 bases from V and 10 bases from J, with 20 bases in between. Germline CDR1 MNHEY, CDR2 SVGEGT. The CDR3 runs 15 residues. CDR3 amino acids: CASSSPGGGPREQFF. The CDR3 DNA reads TGTGCCAGCAGTTCTCCCGGGGGCGGCCCGAGGGAGCAGTTCTTC.

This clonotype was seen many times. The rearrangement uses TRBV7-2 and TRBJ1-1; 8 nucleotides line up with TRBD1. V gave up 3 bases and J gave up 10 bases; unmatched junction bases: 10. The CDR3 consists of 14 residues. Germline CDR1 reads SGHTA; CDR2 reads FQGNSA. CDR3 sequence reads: CASSFGGTGIGAFF. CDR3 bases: TGTGCCAGCAGCTTCGGGGGGACAGGTATAGGAGCTTTCTTT.

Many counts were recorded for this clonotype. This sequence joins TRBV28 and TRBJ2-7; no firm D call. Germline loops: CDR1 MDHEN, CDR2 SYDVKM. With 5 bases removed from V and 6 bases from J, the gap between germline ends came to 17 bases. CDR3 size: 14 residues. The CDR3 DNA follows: TGTGCCAGCAGTCCGACCCTTGGAGTCGGCGAGCAGTACGTC. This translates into CASSPTLGVGEQYV.

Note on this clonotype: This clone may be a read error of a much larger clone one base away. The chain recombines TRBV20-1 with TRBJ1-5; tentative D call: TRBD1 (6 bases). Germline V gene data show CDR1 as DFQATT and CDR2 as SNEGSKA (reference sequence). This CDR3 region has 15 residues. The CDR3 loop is CGARDWAGGNQPQHF. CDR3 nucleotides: TGCGGTGCTAGAGATTGGGCAGGGGGCAATCAGCCCCAGCATTTT.

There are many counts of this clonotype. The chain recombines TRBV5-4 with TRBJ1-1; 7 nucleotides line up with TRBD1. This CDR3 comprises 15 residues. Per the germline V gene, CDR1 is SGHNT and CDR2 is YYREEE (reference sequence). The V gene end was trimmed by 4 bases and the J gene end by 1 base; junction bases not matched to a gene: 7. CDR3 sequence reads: CASSPLNRGNTEAFF. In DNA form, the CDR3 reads TGTGCCAGCAGCCCTCTCAACAGGGGGAACACTGAAGCTTTCTTT.

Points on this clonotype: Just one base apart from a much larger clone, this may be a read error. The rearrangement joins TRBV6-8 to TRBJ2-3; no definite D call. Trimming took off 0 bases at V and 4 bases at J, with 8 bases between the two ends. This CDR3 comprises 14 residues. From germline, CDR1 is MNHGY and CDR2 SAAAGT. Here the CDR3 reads CASSYSSGADTQYF. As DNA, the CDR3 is TGTGCCAGCAGTTACTCCTCCGGCGCAGATACGCAGTATTTT.

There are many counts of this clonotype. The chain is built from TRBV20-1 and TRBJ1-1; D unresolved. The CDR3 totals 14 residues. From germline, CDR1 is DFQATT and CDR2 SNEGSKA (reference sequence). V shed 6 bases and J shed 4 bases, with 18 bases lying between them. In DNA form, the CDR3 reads TGCAGTGCCAGCAGCGTGCAAAGGTCCACTGAAGCTTTCTTT. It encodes CSASSVQRSTEAFF.

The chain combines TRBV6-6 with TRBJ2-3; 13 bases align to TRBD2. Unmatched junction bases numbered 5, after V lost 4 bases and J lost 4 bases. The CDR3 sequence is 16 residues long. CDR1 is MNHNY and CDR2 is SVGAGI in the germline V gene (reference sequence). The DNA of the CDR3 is TGTGCCAGCAGTTTTGGGACTAGCGGGAAGTCAGATACGCAGTATTTT. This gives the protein CASSFGTSGKSDTQYF.

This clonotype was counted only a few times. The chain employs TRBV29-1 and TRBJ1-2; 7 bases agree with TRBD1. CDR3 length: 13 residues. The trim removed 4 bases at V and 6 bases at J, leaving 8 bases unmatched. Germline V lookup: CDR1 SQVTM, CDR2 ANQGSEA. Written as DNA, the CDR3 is TGCAGCGTTGGGGAGGGGGCGCGGAATGGCTACACCTTC. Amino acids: CSVGEGARNGYTF.

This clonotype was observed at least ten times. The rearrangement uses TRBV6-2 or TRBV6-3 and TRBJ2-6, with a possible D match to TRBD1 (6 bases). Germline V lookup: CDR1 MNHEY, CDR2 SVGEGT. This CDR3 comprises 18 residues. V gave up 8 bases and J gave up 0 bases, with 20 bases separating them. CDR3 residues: CASWPSTGGSSGANVLTF. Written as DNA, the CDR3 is TGTGCCAGCTGGCCGTCGACAGGCGGAAGCTCTGGGGCCAACGTCCTGACTTTC.

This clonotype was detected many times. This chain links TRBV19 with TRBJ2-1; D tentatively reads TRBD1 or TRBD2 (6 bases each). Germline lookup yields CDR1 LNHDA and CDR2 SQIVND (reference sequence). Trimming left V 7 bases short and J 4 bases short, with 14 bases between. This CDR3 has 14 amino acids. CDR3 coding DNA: TGTGCCAGTACGTTGGGGGGCGGTTACAATGAGCAGTTCTTC. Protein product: CASTLGGGYNEQFF.

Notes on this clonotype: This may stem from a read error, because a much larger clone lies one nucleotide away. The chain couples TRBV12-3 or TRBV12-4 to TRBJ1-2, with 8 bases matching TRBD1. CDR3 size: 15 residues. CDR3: CACSPGQGPVYGYTF. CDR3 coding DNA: TGTGCCTGCAGTCCTGGACAGGGCCCTGTCTATGGCTACACCTTC.

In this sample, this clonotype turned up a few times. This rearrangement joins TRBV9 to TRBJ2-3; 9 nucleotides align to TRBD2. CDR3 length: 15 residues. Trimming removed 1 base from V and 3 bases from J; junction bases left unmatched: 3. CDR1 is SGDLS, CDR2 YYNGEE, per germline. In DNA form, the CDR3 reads TGTGCCAGCAGCGTACGCGGGGGGGCAACAGATACGCAGTATTTT. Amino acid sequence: CASSVRGGATDTQYF.

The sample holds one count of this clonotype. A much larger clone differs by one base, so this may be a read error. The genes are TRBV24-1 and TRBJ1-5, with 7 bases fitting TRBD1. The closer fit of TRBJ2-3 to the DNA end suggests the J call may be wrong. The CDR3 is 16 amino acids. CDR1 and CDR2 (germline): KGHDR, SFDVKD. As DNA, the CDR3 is TGTGCCACCAGTGACCGCGACAGGGCAAGCAATCAGCCCCAGTATTTT. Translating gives CATSDRDRASNQPQYF.